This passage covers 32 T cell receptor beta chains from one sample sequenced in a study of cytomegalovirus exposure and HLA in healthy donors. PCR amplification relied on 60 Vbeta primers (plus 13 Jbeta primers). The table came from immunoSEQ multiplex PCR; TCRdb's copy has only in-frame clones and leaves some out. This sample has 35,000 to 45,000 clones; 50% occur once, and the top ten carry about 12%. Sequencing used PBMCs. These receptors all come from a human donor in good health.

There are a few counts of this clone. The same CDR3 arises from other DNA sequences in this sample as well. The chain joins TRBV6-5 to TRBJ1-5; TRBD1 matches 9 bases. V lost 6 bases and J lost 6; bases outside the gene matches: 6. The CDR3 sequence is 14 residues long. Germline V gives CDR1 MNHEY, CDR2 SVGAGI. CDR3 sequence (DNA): TGTGCCAGCAGAGAGACAGGGGGTGGTCAGCCCCAGCATTTT. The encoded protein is CASRETGGGQPQHF.

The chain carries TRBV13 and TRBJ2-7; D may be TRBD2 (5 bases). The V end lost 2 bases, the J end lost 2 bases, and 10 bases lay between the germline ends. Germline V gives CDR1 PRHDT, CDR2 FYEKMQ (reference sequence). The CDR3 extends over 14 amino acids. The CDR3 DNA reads TGTGCCAGCAGCTTATCGGGGTTAGCCTACGAGCAGTACTTC. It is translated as CASSLSGLAYEQYF.

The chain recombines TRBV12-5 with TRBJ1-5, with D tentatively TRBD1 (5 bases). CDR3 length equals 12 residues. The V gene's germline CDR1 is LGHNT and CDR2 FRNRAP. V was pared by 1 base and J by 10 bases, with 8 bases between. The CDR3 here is CASGLEGNPQHF. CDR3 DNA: TGTGCTAGTGGTTTGGAGGGGAACCCCCAGCATTTT.

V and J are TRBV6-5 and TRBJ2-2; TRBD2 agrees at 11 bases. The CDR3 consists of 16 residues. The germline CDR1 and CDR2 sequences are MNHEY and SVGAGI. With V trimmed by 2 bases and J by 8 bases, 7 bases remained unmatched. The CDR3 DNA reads TGTGCCAGCAGTTACCCCGCTAGCGGGAGGTCGGGGGAGCTGTTTTTT. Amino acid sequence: CASSYPASGRSGELFF.

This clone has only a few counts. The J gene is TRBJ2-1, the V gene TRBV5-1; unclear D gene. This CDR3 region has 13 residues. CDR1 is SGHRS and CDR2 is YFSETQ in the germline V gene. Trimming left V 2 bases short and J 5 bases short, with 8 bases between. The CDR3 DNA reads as TGCGCCAGCAGCTTTAAAGAGAACAATGAGCAGTTCTTC. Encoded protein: CASSFKENNEQFF.

As DNA, the CDR3 is TGTGCCAGCAGTGACGCGGAGTTAGGAGCTTTCTTT. Encoded protein: CASSDAELGAFF. The V and J genes are TRBV6-5 and TRBJ1-1; D not certain. The CDR3 consists of 12 residues. V was cut by 5 bases and J by 10 bases, with 14 bases left in between. Germline CDR1 and CDR2: MNHEY and SVGAGI.

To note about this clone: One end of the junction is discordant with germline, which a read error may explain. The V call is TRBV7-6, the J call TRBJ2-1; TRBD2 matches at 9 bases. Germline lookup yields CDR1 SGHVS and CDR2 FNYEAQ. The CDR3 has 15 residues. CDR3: CASSLAGLVNNEQFF. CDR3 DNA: TGTGCCAGCAGCCTAGCGGGACTAGTTAACAATGAGCAGTTCTTC. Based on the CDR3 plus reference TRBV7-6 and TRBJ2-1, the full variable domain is GAGVSQSPRYKVTKRGQDVALRCDPISGHVSLYWYRQALGQGPEFLTYFNYEAQQDKSGLPNDRFSAERPEGSISTLTIQRTEQRDSAMYRCASSLAGLVNNEQFFGPGTRLTVL.

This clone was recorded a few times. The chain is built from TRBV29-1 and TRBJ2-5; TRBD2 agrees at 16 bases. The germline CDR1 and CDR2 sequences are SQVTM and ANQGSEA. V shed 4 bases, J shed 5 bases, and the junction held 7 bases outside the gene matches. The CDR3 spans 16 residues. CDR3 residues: CSVGGTSGGAWETQYF. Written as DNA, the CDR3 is TGCAGCGTTGGCGGGACTAGCGGGGGGGCCTGGGAGACCCAGTACTTC.

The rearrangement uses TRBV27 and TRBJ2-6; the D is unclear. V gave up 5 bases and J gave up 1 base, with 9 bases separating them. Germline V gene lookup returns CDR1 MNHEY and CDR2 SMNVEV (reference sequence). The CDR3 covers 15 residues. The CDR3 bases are TGTGCCAGCAGTAGTCAGAATTCTGGGGCCAACGTCCTGACTTTC. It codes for CASSSQNSGANVLTF. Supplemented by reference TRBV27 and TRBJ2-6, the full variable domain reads EAQVTQNPRYLITVTGKKLTVTCSQNMNHEYMSWYRQDPGLGLRQIYYSMNVEVTDKGDVPEGYKVSRKEKRNFPLILESPSPNQTSLYFCASSSQNSGANVLTFGAGSRLTVL.

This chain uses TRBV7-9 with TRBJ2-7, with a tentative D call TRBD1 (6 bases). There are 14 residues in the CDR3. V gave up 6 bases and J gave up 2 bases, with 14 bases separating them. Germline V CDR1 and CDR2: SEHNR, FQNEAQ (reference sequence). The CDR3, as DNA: TGTGCCAGCAGGTCAATGGACAGCGCCTACGAGCAGTACTTC. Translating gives CASRSMDSAYEQYF.

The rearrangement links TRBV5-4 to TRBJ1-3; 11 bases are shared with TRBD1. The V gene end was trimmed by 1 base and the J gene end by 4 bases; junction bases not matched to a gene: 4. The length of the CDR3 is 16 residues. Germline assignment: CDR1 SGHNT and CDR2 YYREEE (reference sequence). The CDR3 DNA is TGTGCCAGCAGCTTGCAGGACAGGGGGCTAGGAAACACCATATATTTT. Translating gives CASSLQDRGLGNTIYF.

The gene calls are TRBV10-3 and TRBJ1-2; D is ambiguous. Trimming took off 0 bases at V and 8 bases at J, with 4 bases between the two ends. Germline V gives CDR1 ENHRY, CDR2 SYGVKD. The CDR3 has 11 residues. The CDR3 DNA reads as TGTGCCATCAGTGAGTCTTCGGGCTACACCTTC. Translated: CAISESSGYTF.

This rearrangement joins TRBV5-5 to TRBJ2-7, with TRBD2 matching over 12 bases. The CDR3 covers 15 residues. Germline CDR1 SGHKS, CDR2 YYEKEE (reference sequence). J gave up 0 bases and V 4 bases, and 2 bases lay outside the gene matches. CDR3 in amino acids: CASSLAGGSSYEQYF. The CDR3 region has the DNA TGTGCCAGCAGCCTAGCGGGGGGGAGCTCCTACGAGCAGTACTTC.

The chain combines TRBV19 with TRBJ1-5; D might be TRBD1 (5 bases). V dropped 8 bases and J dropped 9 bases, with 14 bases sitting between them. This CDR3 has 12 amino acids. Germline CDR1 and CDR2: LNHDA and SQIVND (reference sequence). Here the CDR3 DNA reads TGTGCCAGTGGGGAATCTAGGGGGCCCCAGCATTTT. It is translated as CASGESRGPQHF.

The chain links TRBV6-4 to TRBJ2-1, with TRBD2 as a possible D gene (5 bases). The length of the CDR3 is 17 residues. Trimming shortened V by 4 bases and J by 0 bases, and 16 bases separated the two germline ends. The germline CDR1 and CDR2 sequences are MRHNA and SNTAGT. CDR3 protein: CASSARSAGSSYNEQFF. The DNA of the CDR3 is TGTGCCAGCAGTGCACGGAGCGCGGGTAGCTCCTACAATGAGCAGTTCTTC.

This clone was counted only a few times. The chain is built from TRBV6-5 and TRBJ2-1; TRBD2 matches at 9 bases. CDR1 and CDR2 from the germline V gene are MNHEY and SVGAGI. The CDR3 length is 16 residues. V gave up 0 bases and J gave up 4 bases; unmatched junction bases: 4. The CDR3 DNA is TGTGCCAGCAGTTACTCCTGGACTAGCGTTTACAATGAGCAGTTCTTC. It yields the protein CASSYSWTSVYNEQFF.

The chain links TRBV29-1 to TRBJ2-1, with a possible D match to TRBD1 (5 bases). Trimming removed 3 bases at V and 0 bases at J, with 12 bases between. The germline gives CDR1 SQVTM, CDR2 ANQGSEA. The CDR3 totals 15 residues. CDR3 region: CSVDARQLSYNEQFF. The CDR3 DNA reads TGCAGCGTTGACGCCAGACAGCTCTCCTACAATGAGCAGTTCTTC.

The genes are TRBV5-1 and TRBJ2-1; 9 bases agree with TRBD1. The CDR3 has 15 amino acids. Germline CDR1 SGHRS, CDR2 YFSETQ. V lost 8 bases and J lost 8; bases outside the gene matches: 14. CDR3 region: CASRQGVVAIDEQFF. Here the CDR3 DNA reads TGCGCCAGTAGACAGGGGGTTGTGGCAATCGATGAGCAGTTCTTC.

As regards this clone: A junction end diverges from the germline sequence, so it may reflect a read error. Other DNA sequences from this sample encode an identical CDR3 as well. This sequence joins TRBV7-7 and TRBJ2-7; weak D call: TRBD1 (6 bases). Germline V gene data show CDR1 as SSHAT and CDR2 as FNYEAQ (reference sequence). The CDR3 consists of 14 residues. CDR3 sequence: CASSQDRDGYEQYF. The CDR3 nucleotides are TGTGCTAGCAGCCAGGACAGAGACGGATACGAGCAGTACTTC.

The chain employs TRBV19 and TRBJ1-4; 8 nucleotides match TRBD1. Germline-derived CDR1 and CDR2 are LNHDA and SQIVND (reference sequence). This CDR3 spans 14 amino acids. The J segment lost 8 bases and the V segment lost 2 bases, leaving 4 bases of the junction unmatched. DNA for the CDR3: TGTGCCAGTAGTATAAGGGCAGGGGGCGAAAAACTGTTTTTT. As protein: CASSIRAGGEKLFF.

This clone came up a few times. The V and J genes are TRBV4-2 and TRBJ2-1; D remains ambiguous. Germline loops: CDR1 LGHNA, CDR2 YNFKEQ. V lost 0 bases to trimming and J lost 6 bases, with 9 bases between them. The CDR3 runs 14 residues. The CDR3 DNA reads TGTGCCAGCAGCCAAGAGAAGGCTAGCAATGAGCAGTTCTTC. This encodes CASSQEKASNEQFF.

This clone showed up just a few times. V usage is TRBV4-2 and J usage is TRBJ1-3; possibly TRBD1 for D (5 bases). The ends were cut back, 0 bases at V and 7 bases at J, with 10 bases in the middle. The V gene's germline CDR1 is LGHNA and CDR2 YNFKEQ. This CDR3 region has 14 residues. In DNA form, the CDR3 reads TGTGCCAGCAGCCAAGAAGTGGGGGGGAACACCATATATTTT. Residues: CASSQEVGGNTIYF.

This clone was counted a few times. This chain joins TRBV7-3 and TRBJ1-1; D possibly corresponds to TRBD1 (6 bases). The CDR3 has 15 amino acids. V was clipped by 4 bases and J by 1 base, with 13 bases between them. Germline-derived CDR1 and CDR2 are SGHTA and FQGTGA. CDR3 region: CASSSEGGWNTEAFF. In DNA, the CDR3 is TGTGCCAGCAGCTCTGAGGGGGGGTGGAACACTGAAGCTTTCTTT. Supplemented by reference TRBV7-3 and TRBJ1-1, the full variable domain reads GAGVSQTPSNKVTEKGKYVELRCDPISGHTALYWYRQSLGQGPEFLIYFQGTGAADDSGLPNDRFFAVRPEGSVSTLKIQRTERGDSAVYLCASSSEGGWNTEAFFGQGTRLTVV.

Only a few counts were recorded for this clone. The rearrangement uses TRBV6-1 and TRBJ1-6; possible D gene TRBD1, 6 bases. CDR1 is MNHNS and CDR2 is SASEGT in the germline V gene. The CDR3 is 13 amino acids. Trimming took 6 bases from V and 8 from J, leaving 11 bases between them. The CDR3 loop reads CASSPRTDSPLHF. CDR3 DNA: TGTGCCAGCAGCCCCCGGACAGATTCACCCCTCCACTTT.

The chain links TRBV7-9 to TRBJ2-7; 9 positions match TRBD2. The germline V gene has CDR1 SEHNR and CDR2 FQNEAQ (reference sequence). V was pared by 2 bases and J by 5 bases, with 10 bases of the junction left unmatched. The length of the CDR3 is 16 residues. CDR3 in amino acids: CASSLLAVAGADEQYF. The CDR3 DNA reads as TGTGCCAGCAGCTTACTGGCCGTAGCGGGAGCTGACGAGCAGTACTTC.

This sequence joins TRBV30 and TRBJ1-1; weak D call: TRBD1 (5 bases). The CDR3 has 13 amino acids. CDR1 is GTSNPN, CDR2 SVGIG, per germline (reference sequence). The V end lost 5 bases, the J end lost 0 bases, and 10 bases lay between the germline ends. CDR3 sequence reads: CAWVTEMNTEAFF. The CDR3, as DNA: TGTGCCTGGGTGACAGAGATGAACACTGAAGCTTTCTTT.

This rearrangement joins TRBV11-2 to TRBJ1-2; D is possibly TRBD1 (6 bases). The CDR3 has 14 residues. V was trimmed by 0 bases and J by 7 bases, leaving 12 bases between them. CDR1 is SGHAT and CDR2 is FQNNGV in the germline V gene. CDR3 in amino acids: CASSLDRGGRGYTF. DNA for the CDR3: TGTGCCAGCAGCTTAGATCGAGGGGGTCGTGGCTACACCTTC. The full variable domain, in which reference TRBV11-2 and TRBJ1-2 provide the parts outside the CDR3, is EAGVAQSPRYKIIEKRQSVAFWCNPISGHATLYWYQQILGQGPKLLIQFQNNGVVDDSQLPKDRFSAERLKGVDSTLKIQPAKLEDSAVYLCASSLDRGGRGYTFGSGTRLTVV.

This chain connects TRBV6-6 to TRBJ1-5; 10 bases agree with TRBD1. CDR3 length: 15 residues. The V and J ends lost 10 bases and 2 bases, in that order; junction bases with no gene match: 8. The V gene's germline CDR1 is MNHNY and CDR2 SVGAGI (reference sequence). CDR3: CATRTGGGGNQPQHF. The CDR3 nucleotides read TGTGCCACCAGGACAGGGGGGGGAGGCAATCAGCCCCAGCATTTT.

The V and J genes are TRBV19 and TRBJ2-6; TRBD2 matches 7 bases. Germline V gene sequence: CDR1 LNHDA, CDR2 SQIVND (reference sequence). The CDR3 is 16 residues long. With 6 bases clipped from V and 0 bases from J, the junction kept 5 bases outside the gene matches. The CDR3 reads CASRGRGPSGANVLTF. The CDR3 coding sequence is TGTGCCAGTAGGGGGAGGGGCCCCTCTGGGGCCAACGTCCTGACTTTC. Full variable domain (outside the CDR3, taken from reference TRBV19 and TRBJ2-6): DGGITQSPKYLFRKEGQNVTLSCEQNLNHDAMYWYRQDPGQGLRLIYYSQIVNDFQKGDIAEGYSVSREKKESFPLTVTSAQKNPTAFYLCASRGRGPSGANVLTFGAGSRLTVL.

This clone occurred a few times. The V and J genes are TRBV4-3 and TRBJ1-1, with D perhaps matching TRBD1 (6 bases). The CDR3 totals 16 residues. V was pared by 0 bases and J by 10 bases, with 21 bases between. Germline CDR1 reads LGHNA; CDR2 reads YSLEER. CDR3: CASSQDPRQASQGAFF. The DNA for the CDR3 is TGCGCCAGCAGCCAAGATCCCCGACAGGCGTCGCAGGGAGCTTTCTTT.

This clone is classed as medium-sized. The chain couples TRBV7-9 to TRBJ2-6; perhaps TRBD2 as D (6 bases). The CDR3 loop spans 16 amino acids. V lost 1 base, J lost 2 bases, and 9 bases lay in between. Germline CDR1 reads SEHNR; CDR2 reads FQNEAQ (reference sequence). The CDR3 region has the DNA TGTGCCAGCAGCTTAGGTTGGGGGGCTGGGGCCAACGTCCTGACTTTC. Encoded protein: CASSLGWGAGANVLTF.

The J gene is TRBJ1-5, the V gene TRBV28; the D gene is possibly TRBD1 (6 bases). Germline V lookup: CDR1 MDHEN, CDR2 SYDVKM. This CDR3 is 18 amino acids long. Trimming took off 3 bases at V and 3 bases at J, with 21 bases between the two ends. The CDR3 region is CASSFSPIRRGNNQPQHF. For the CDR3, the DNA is TGTGCCAGCAGTTTTAGCCCCATCCGCAGGGGTAACAATCAGCCCCAGCATTTT.